This T cell receptor (beta chain) was recovered during a study of control samples from healthy donors and cancer patients. After removal of 6 bases from V and 2 bases from J, the junction contained 11 bases not matched to a gene. The V gene's germline CDR1 is MNHEY and CDR2 SMNVEV (reference sequence). The CDR3 is 18 amino acids. Repertoires were generated with immunoSEQ multiplex PCR, while TCRdb's copy carries only in-frame clones and drops some. Among 150,000 to 200,000 clones listed, more than 80% were seen once. This clonotype was sampled from a man younger than 45 in good health. Input material: blood. The V and J genes are TRBV27 and TRBJ2-1; 12 bases agree with TRBD1. The CDR3 DNA is TGTGCCAGCAGCACGTGGGACAGGGGGCATGGCGCCTACAATGAGCAGTTCTTC. Translated: CASSTWDRGHGAYNEQFF.